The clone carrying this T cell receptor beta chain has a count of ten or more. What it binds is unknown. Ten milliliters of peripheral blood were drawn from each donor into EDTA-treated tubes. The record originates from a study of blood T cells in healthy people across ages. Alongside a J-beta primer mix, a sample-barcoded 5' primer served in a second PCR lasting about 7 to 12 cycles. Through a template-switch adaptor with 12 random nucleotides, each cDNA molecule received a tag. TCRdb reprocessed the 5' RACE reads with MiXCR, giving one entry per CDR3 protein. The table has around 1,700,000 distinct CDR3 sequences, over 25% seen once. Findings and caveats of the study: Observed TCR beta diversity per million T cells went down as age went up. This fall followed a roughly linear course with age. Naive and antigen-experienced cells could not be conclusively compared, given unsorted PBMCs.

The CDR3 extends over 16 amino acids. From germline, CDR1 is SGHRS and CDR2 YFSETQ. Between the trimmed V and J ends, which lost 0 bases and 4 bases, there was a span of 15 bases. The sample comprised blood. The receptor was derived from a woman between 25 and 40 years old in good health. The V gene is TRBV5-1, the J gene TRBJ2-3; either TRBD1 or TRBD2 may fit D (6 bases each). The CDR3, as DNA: TGCGCCAGCAGCTTGGATGGGGGGCGGGCGGCAGATACGCAGTATTTT. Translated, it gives CASSLDGGRAADTQYF.